The next 6 T cell receptor beta chains were all read from a single sample in a study of Graves' ophthalmopathy and Graves' hyperthyroidism. Amplification of the TCR beta CDR3 regions used RNA transcripts (as template). First-round RT-PCR with HTBI primers preceded a second-round multiplex PCR. Using its own MiXCR run on the multiplex PCR reads, TCRdb lists one record per CDR3 protein. The data hold about 480,000 distinct CDR3 sequences, with 13% to 15% observed a single time. Sequences were obtained from blood. These receptors all stem from a woman aged 30 to 39 with Graves' ophthalmopathy.

There are many counts of this clonotype. An end of the junction does not agree with germline; a read error may underlie this. The chain is built from TRBV15 and TRBJ2-4, with TRBD1 as a possible D gene (5 bases). The CDR3 totals 14 residues. Germline lookup yields CDR1 LNHNV and CDR2 YYDKDF (reference sequence). The CDR3 region has the DNA TGTGCCACCAGCCGAACAGGAGCCAAAAACATTAAGTACTTC. It is translated as CATSRTGAKNIKYF.

This clonotype was seen ten or more times. The chain carries TRBV4-2 and TRBJ1-1; D remains unclear. CDR1 is LGHNA, CDR2 YNFKEQ, per germline. V gave up 0 bases and J gave up 0 bases, with 14 bases separating them. There are 17 residues in the CDR3. CDR3 region: CASSQERWGGLNTEAFF. The CDR3 DNA reads as TGTGCCAGCAGCCAAGAAAGATGGGGAGGGTTGAACACTGAAGCTTTCTTT.

The V call is TRBV30, the J call TRBJ2-6, with D unresolved. The CDR3 spans 12 residues. Germline values: CDR1 GTSNPN, CDR2 SVGIG (reference sequence). The V end was cut by 3 bases, the J end by 0 bases, with 0 bases between. CDR3 bases: TGTGCCTGGAGCTCTGGGGCCAACGTCCTGACTTTC. Its protein product is CAWSSGANVLTF.

There are many counts of this clonotype. The chain couples TRBV27 to TRBJ1-5; maybe TRBD1 (6 bases). Germline CDR1 is MNHEY and CDR2 is SMNVEV (reference sequence). The CDR3 spans 15 residues. V was pared by 5 bases and J by 0 bases, with 11 bases between. This CDR3 reads CASSPGHPSNQPQHF. CDR3 bases: TGTGCCAGCAGTCCGGGACACCCTAGCAATCAGCCCCAGCATTTT.

This clonotype was seen repeatedly, ten times or more. CDR3 protein: CASSSYGPDGYEQYF. The CDR3 region has the DNA TGTGCCAGCAGTTCCTACGGGCCAGACGGCTACGAGCAGTACTTC. The chain carries TRBV27 and TRBJ2-7, with D uncertain. Germline V gives CDR1 MNHEY, CDR2 SMNVEV (reference sequence). The CDR3 sequence is 15 residues long. V lost 4 bases and J 3 bases, leaving 16 bases between the germline ends.

This clonotype was counted at least ten times. CDR3 bases: TGCGCCAGCAGCGGAGGGACGGGAGGCGTGGAGACCCAGTACTTC. Translating gives CASSGGTGGVETQYF. This rearrangement joins TRBV5-1 to TRBJ2-5; the match to TRBD2 covers 7 bases. V dropped 4 bases and J dropped 5; count of bases not matched to a gene: 11. Germline lookup yields CDR1 SGHRS and CDR2 YFSETQ. The CDR3 spans 15 residues.